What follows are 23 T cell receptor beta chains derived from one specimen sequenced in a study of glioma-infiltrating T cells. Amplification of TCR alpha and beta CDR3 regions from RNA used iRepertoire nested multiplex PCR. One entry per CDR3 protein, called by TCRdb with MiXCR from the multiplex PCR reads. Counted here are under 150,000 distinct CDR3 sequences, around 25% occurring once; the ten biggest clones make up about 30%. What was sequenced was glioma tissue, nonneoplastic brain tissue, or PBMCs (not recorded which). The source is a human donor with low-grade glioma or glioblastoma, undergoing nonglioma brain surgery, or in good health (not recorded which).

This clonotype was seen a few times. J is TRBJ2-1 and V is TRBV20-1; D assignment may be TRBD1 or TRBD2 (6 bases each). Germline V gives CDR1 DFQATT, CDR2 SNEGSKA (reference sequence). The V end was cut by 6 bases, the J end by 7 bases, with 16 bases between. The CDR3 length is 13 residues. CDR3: CSAGGSPANEQFF. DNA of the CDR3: TGCAGTGCAGGGGGGAGCCCGGCAAATGAGCAGTTCTTC.

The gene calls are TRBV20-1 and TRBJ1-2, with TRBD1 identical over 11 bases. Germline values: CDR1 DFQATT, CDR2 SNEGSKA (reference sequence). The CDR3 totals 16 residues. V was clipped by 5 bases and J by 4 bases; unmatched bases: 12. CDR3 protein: CSAPKGRTGGAYGYTF. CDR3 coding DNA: TGCAGTGCTCCAAAGGGTAGGACAGGGGGCGCCTATGGCTACACCTTC.

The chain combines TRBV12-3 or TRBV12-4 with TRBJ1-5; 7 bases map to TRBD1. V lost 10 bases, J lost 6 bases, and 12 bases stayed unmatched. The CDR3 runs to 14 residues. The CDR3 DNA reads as TGTGCCACCAGGGGGGAGGGGGCGGGTCAGCCCCAGCATTTT. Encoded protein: CATRGEGAGQPQHF.

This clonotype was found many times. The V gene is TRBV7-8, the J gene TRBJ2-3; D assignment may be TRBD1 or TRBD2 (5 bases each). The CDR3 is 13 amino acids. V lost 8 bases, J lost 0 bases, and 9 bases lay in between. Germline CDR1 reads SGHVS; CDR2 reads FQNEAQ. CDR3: CASGGISTDTQYF. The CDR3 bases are TGTGCCAGCGGGGGAATTAGCACAGATACGCAGTATTTT.

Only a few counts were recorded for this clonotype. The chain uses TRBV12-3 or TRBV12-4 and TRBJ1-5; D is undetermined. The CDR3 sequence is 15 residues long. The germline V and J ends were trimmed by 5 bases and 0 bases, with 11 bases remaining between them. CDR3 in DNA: TGTGCCAGCAGTAACCGGGCGGATAGCAATCAGCCCCAGCATTTT. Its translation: CASSNRADSNQPQHF.

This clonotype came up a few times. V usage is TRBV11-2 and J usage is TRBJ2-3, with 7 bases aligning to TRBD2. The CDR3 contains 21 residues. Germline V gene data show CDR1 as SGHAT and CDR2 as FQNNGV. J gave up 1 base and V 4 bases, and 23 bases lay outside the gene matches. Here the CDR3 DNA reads TGTGCCAGCAGCTCTCACCCGTTTAGGTTGGGGGGGAGGTTTGGCACAGATACGCAGTATTTT. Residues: CASSSHPFRLGGRFGTDTQYF. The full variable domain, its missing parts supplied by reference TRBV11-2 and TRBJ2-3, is EAGVAQSPRYKIIEKRQSVAFWCNPISGHATLYWYQQILGQGPKLLIQFQNNGVVDDSQLPKDRFSAERLKGVDSTLKIQPAKLEDSAVYLCASSSHPFRLGGRFGTDTQYFGPGTRLTVL.

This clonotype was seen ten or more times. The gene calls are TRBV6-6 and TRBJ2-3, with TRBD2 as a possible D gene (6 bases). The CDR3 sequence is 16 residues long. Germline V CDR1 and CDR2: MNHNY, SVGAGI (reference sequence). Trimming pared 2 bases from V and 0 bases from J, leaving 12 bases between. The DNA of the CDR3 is TGTGCCAGCAGTTACCGGGGGACCCATAGCACAGATACGCAGTATTTT. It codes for CASSYRGTHSTDTQYF.

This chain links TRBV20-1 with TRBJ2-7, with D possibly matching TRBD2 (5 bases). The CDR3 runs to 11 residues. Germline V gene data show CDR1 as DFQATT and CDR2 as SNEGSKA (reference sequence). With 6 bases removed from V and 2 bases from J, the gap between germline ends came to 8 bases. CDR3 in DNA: TGCAGTGCCCCGAGGGCCTACGAGCAGTACGTC. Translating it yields CSAPRAYEQYV.

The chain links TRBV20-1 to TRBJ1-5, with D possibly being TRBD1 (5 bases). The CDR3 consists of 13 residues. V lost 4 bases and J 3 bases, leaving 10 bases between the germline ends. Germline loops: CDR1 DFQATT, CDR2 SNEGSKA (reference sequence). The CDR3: CSANGGANQPQHF. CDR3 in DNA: TGCAGTGCTAACGGAGGGGCCAATCAGCCCCAGCATTTT.

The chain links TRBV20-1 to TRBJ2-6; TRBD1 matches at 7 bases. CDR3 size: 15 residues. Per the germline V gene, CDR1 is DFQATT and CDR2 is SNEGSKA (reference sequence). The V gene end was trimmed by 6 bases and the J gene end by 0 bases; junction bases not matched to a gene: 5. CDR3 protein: CSADGTASGANVLTF. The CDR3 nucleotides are TGCAGTGCCGACGGGACAGCCTCTGGGGCCAACGTCCTGACTTTC.

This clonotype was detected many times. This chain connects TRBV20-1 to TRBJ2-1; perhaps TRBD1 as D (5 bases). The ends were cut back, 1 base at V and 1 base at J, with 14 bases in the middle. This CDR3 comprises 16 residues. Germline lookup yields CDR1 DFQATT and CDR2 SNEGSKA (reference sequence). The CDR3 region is CSARGQSLRSYNEQFF. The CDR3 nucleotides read TGCAGTGCTAGAGGACAGTCCCTAAGGTCCTACAATGAGCAGTTCTTC.

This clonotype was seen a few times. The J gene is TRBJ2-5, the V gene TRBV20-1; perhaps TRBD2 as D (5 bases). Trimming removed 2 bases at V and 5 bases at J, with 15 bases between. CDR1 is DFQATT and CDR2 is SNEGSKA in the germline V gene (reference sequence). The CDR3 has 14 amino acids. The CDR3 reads CSARRAATSETQYF. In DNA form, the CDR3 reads TGCAGTGCTAGACGAGCGGCTACGAGCGAGACCCAGTACTTC.

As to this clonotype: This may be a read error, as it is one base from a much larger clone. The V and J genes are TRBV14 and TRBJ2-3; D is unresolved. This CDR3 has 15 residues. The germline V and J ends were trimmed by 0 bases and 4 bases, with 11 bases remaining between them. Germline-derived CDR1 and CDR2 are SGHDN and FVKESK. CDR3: CASSQDIWSADTQYF. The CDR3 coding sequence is TGTGCCAGCAGCCAAGATATTTGGAGCGCAGATACGCAGTATTTT.

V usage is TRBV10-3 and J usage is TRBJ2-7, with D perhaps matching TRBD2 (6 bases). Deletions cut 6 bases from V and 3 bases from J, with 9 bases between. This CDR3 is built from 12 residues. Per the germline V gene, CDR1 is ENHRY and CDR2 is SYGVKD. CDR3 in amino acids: CAISAEGYEQYV. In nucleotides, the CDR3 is TGTGCCATCAGCGCGGAGGGCTACGAGCAGTACGTC.

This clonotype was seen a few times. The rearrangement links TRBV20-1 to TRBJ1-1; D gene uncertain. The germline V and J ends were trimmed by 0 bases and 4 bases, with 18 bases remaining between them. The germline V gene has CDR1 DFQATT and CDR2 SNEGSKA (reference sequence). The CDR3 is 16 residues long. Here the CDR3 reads CSARDRVGPVRTEAFF. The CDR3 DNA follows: TGCAGTGCTAGAGATCGGGTGGGCCCAGTCCGCACTGAAGCTTTCTTT.

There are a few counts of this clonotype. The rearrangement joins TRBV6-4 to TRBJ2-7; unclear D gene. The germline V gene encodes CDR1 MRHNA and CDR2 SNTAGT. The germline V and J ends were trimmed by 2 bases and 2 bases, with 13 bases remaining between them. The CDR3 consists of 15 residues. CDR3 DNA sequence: TGTGCCAGCAGTGACACTCAGTTGGGCCCCTACGAGCAGTACGTC. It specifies CASSDTQLGPYEQYV.

CDR3 loop: CASSPRQGATNEQFF. The CDR3 DNA reads as TGTGCCAGCTCACCAAGGCAGGGGGCAACCAATGAGCAGTTCTTC. The chain carries TRBV18 and TRBJ2-1; the match to TRBD1 covers 8 bases. There are 15 residues in the CDR3. After removal of 2 bases from V and 6 bases from J, the junction contained 6 bases not matched to a gene. CDR1 is KGHSH, CDR2 LQKENI, per germline.

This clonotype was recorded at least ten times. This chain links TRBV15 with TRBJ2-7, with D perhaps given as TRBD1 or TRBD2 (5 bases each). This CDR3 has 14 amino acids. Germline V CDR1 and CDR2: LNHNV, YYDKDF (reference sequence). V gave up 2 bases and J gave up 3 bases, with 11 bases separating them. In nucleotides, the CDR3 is TGTGCCACCAGCAGACCAGGGAGAAGCTACGAGCAGTACGTC. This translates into CATSRPGRSYEQYV.

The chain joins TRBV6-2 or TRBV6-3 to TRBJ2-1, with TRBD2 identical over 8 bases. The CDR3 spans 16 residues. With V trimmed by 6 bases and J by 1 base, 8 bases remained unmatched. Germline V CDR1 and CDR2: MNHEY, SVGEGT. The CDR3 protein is CASSQNGGASYNEQFF. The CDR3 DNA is TGTGCCAGCAGCCAAAACGGGGGGGCTTCCTACAATGAGCAGTTCTTC.

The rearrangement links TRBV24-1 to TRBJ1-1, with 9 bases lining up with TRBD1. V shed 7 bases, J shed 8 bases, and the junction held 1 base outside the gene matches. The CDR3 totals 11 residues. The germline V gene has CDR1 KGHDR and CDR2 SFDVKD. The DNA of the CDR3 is TGTGCCACCAGGGACAGGGGCGAAGCTTTCTTT. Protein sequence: CATRDRGEAFF.

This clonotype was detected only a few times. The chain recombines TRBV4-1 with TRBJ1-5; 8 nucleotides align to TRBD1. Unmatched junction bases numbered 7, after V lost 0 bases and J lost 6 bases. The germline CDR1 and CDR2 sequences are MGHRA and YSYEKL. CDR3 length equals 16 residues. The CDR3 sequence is CASSQEAGGVFQPQHF. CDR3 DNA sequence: TGCGCCAGCAGCCAAGAAGCAGGGGGCGTTTTTCAGCCCCAGCATTTT.

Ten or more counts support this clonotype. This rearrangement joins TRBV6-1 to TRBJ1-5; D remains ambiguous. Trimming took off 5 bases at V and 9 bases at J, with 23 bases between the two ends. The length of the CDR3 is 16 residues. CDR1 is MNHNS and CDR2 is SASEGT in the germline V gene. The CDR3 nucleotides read TGTGCCAGCAGTTATTCCATCGTTGGGCAAGGGAGGCCCCAGCATTTT. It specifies CASSYSIVGQGRPQHF.

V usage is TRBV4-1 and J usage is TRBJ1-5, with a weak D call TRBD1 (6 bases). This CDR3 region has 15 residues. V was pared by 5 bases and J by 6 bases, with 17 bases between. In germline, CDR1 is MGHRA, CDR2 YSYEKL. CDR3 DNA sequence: TGCGCCAGCAGCGCTCTTGGGGGCAGGGGTCAGCCCCAGCATTTT. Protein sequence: CASSALGGRGQPQHF.